The 10 T cell receptor beta chains given below trace back to one sample, sequenced in a study of Ad26.COV2.S vaccination and SARS-CoV-2 variants. TCRdb's copy holds only in-frame clones and misses some; the assay was immunoSEQ multiplex PCR. The table has some 180,000 clones, roughly 89% seen once. Material: peripheral blood, obtained after recovery from COVID-19. These receptors all stem from a human donor who had recovered from COVID-19.

The genes are TRBV2 and TRBJ2-3; unclear D gene. Per the germline V gene, CDR1 is SNHLY and CDR2 is FYNNEI. The CDR3 sequence is 14 residues long. The ends were cut back, 6 bases at V and 2 bases at J, with 12 bases in the middle. The CDR3 DNA reads TGTGCCAGCAGAGAGGCCTCGAACACAGATACGCAGTATTTT. It specifies CASREASNTDTQYF. Full variable domain (outside the CDR3, taken from reference TRBV2 and TRBJ2-3): EPEVTQTPSHQVTQMGQEVILRCVPISNHLYFYWYRQILGQKVEFLVSFYNNEISEKSEIFDDQFSVERPDGSNFTLKIRSTKLEDSAMYFCASREASNTDTQYFGPGTRLTVL.

This chain links TRBV2 with TRBJ1-1, with a tentative D call TRBD1 (5 bases). CDR3 length: 14 residues. The V and J ends lost 7 bases and 1 base respectively, with 13 bases between them. CDR1 SNHLY and CDR2 FYNNEI come from the germline V gene. The chain's CDR3 is CASTYHGGNTEAFF. The CDR3 nucleotides read TGTGCCAGCACCTATCACGGGGGGAACACTGAAGCTTTCTTT.

The chain employs TRBV6-5 and TRBJ1-5, with D maybe TRBD1 (5 bases). The CDR3 spans 13 residues. CDR1 and CDR2 (germline): MNHEY, SVGAGI. Trimming removed 5 bases at V and 8 bases at J, with 13 bases between. The DNA for the CDR3 is TGTGCCAGCAGTCTGGTGGGGGGAGAGCCCCAGCATTTT. Translated: CASSLVGGEPQHF.

V is TRBV5-1 and J is TRBJ2-7, with D unresolved. The CDR3 is 11 amino acids. Germline values: CDR1 SGHRS, CDR2 YFSETQ. Trimming took off 5 bases at V and 4 bases at J, with 7 bases between the two ends. The CDR3 here is CASSRNYEQYF. The CDR3, as DNA: TGCGCCAGCAGTCGGAATTACGAGCAGTACTTC. Looking up the rest from reference TRBV5-1 and TRBJ2-7 gives the full variable domain: KAGVTQTPRYLIKTRGQQVTLSCSPISGHRSVSWYQQTPGQGLQFLFEYFSETQRNKGNFPGRFSGRQFSNSRSEMNVSTLELGDSALYLCASSRNYEQYFGPGTRLTVT.

The chain combines TRBV13 with TRBJ2-5, with D hard to call. Germline CDR1 reads PRHDT; CDR2 reads FYEKMQ (reference sequence). CDR3 length: 15 residues. Trimming removed 1 base from V and 5 bases from J, with 14 bases in between. CDR3 residues: CASSLESSIWETQYF. The CDR3 DNA reads as TGTGCCAGCAGCTTAGAGAGTTCAATCTGGGAGACCCAGTACTTC.

CDR3 in amino acids: CASSPPGPGTGELFF. CDR3 nucleotides: TGTGCCAGCAGTCCCCCGGGACCGGGCACCGGGGAGCTGTTTTTT. The chain is built from TRBV25-1 and TRBJ2-2, with D perhaps assigned TRBD1 or TRBD2 (5 bases each). Between the trimmed V and J ends, which lost 5 bases and 4 bases, there was a span of 14 bases. This CDR3 spans 15 amino acids. In germline, CDR1 is MGHDK, CDR2 SYGVNS. Looking up the rest from reference TRBV25-1 and TRBJ2-2 gives the full variable domain: EADIYQTPRYLVIGTGKKITLECSQTMGHDKMYWYQQDPGMELHLIHYSYGVNSTEKGDLSSESTVSRIRTEHFPLTLESARPSHTSQYLCASSPPGPGTGELFFGEGSRLTVL.

J is TRBJ2-1 and V is TRBV7-6, with 7 bases fitting TRBD2. Germline CDR1 reads SGHVS; CDR2 reads FNYEAQ. Unmatched junction bases numbered 3, after V lost 1 base and J lost 3 bases. The CDR3 spans 15 residues. The DNA for the CDR3 is TGTGCCAGCAGCTTAGGGGGGGGTGACTACAATGAGCAGTTCTTC. This codes for CASSLGGGDYNEQFF.

This sequence joins TRBV4-1 and TRBJ1-4, with TRBD1 as a possible D gene (5 bases). The CDR3 has 13 residues. Germline V gene data show CDR1 as MGHRA and CDR2 as YSYEKL. Between the trimmed V and J ends, which lost 6 bases and 7 bases, there was a span of 12 bases. The CDR3 nucleotides are TGCGCCAGCAGATGGGGGAGCGGTGAAAAACTGTTTTTT. Translation gives CASRWGSGEKLFF.

The V gene is TRBV28, the J gene TRBJ2-3, with D unresolved. V lost 6 bases to trimming and J lost 6 bases, with 10 bases between them. Germline V CDR1 and CDR2: MDHEN, SYDVKM. The CDR3 loop spans 12 amino acids. The CDR3: CASRAFSDTQYF. CDR3 DNA: TGTGCCAGCAGGGCCTTCTCGGATACGCAGTATTTT. Full variable domain (outside the CDR3, taken from reference TRBV28 and TRBJ2-3): DVKVTQSSRYLVKRTGEKVFLECVQDMDHENMFWYRQDPGLGLRLIYFSYDVKMKEKGDIPEGYSVSREKKERFSLILESASTNQTSMYLCASRAFSDTQYFGPGTRLTVL.

The chain is built from TRBV4-2 and TRBJ2-2, with D possibly being TRBD2 (6 bases). The CDR3 extends over 16 amino acids. From germline, CDR1 is LGHNA and CDR2 YNFKEQ. V lost 0 bases to trimming and J lost 0 bases, with 8 bases between them. This chain's CDR3 is CASSQDGGANTGELFF. The CDR3 region has the DNA TGTGCCAGCAGCCAAGATGGCGGGGCGAACACCGGGGAGCTGTTTTTT.